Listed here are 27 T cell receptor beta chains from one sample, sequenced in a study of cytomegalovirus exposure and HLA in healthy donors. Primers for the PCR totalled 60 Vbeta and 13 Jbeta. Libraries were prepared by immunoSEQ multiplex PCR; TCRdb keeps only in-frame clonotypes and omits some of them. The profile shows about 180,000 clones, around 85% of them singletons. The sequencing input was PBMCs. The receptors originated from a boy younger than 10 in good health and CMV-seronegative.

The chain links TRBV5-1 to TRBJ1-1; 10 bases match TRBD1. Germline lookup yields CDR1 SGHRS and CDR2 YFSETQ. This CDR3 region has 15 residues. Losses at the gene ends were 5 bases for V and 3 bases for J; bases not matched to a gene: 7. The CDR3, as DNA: TGCGCCAGCAGACGGACAGGGGGTTTGGACACTGAAGCTTTCTTT. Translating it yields CASRRTGGLDTEAFF.

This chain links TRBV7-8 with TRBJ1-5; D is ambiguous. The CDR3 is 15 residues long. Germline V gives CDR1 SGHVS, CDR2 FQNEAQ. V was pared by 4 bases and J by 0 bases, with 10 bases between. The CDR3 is CASSWARDSNQPQHF. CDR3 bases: TGTGCCAGCAGCTGGGCAAGAGATAGCAATCAGCCCCAGCATTTT.

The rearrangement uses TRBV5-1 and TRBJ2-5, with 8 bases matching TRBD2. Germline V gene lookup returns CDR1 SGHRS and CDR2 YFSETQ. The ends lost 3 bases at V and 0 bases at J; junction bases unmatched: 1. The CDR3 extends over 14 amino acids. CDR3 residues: CASSYSGNQETQYF. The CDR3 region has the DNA TGCGCCAGCAGCTATAGCGGGAACCAAGAGACCCAGTACTTC.

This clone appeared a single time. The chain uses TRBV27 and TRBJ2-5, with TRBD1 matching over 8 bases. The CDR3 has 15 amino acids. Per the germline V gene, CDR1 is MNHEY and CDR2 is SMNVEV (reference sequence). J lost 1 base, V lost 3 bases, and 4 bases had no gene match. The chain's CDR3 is CASSFPTGGQETQYF. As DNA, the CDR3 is TGTGCCAGCAGTTTCCCTACAGGGGGCCAAGAGACCCAGTACTTC.

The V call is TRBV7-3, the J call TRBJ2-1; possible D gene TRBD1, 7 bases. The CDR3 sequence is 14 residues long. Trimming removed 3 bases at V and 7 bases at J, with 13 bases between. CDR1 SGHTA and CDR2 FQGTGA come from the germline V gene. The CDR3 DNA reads TGTGCCAGCAGCTTCCAGGGGGGAAATAATGAGCAGTTCTTC. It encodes CASSFQGGNNEQFF.

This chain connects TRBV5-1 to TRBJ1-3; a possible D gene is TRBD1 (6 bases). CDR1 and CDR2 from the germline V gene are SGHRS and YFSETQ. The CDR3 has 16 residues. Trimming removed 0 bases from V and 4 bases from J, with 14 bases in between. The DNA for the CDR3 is TGCGCCAGCAGCTTGGCTTCAGGGGTGGCCGGAAACACCATATATTTT. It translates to CASSLASGVAGNTIYF.

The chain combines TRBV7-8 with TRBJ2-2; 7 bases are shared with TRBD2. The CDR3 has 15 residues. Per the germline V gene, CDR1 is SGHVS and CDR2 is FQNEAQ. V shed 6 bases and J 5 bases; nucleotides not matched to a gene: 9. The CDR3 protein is CASSPGEGRTGELFF. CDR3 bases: TGTGCCAGCAGTCCCGGGGAGGGGAGGACCGGGGAGCTGTTTTTT.

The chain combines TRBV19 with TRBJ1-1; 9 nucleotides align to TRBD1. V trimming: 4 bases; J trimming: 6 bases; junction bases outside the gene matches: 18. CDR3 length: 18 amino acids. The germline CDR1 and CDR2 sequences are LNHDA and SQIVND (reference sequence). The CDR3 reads CASSSFWFGTGGVAEAFF. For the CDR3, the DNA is TGTGCCAGTAGTAGTTTTTGGTTCGGAACAGGGGGCGTTGCTGAAGCTTTCTTT.

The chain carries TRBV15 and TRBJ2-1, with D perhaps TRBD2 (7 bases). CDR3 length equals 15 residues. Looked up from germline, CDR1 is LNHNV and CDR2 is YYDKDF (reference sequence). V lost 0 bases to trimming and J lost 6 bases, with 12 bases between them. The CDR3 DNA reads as TGTGCCACCAGCAGAGAGGGGGGGCCAGGCAATGAGCAGTTCTTC. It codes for CATSREGGPGNEQFF.

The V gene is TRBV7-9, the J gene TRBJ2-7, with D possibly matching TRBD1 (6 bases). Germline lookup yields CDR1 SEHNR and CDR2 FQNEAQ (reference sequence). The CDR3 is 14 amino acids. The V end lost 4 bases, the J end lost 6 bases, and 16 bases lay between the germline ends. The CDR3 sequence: CASSSNQGLLEQYV. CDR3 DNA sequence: TGTGCCAGCAGCTCGAACCAGGGGCTTCTCGAGCAGTACGTC.

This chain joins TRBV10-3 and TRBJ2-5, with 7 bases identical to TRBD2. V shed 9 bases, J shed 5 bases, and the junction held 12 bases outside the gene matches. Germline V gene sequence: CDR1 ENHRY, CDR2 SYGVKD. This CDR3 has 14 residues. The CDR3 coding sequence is TGTGCCATATCGGGGGGAGGGCCTCCGGAGACCCAGTACTTC. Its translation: CAISGGGPPETQYF.

CDR3 bases: TGTGCCGCCGGACAGGGGGCGCGGGAGACCCAGTACTTC. This sequence encodes CAAGQGARETQYF. The rearrangement uses TRBV6-5 and TRBJ2-5; 11 nucleotides match TRBD1. The CDR3 contains 13 residues. V gave up 11 bases and J gave up 5 bases; unmatched junction bases: 7. Germline V gene lookup returns CDR1 MNHEY and CDR2 SVGAGI.

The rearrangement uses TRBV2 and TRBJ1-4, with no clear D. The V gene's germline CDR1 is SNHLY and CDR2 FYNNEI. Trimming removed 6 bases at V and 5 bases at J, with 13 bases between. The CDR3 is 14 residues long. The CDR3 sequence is CASSAPPGNEKLFF. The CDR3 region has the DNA TGTGCCAGCAGCGCCCCCCCGGGGAATGAAAAACTGTTTTTT.

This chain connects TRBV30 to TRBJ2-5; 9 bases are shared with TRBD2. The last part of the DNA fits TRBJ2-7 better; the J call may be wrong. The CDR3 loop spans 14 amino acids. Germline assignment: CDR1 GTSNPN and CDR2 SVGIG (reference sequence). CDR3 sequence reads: CACHTSGRTYEQYF. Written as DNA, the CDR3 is TGTGCCTGCCATACCAGCGGGAGGACCTACGAGCAGTACTTC.

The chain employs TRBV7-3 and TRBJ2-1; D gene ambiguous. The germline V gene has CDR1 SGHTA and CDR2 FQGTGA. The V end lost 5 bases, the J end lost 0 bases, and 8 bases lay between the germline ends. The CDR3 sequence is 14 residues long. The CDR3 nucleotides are TGTGCCAGCAGCCCGCCGAGCTCCTACAATGAGCAGTTCTTC. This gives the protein CASSPPSSYNEQFF.

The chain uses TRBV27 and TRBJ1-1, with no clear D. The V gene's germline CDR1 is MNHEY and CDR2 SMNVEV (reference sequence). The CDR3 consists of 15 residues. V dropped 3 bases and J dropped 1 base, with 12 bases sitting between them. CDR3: CASSLGGIQNTEAFF. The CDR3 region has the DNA TGTGCCAGCAGTTTGGGAGGGATTCAGAACACTGAAGCTTTCTTT.

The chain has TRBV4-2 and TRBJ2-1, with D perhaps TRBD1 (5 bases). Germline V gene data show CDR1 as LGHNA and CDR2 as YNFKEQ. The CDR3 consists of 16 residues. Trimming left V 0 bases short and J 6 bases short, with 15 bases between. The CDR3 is CASSQEESDSLNEQFF. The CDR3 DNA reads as TGTGCCAGCAGCCAAGAGGAGAGCGACAGTCTCAATGAGCAGTTCTTC.

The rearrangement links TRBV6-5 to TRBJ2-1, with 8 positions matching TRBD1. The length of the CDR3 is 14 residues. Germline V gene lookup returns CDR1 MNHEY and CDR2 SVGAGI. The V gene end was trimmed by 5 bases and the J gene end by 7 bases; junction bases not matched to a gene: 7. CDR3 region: CASSIDRGRNEQFF. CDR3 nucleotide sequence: TGTGCCAGCAGTATTGACAGGGGAAGGAATGAGCAGTTCTTC.

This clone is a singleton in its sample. The CDR3 region is CASSEAGTAMYEQYF. The CDR3 DNA reads TGTGCCAGCAGTGAGGCCGGGACAGCGATGTACGAGCAGTACTTC. The chain employs TRBV6-1 and TRBJ2-7, with TRBD1 matching over 7 bases. V gave up 3 bases and J gave up 4 bases; unmatched junction bases: 9. The CDR3 sequence is 15 residues long. Germline V gene lookup returns CDR1 MNHNS and CDR2 SASEGT.

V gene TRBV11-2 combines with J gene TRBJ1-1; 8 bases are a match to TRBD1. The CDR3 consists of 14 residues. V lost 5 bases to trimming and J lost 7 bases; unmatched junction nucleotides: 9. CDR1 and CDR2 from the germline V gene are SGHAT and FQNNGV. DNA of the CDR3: TGTGCCAGCAGCACAATACGACAGGGGAATGAAGCTTTCTTT. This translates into CASSTIRQGNEAFF.

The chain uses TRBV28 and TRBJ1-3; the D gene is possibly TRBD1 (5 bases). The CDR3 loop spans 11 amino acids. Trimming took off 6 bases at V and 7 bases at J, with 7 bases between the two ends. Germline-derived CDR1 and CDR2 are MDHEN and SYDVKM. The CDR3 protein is CASRGDNTIYF. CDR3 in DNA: TGTGCCAGCAGAGGGGATAACACCATATATTTT.

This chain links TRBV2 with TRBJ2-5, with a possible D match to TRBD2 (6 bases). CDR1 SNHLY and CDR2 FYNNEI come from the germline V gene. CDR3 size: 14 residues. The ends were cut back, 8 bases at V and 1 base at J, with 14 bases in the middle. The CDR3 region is CASGGAALQETQYF. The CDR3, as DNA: TGTGCCAGCGGCGGGGCAGCTCTCCAAGAGACCCAGTACTTC.

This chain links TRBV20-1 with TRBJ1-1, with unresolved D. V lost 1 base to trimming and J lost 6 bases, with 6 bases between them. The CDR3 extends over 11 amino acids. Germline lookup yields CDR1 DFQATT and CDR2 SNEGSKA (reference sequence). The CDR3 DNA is TGCAGTGCTAGAGTCTCCGCTGAAGCTTTCTTT. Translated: CSARVSAEAFF.

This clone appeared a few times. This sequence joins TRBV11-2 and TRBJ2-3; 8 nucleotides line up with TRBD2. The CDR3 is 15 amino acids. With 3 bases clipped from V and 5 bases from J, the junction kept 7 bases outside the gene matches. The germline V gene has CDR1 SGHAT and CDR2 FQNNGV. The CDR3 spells CASSLERGSRDTQYF. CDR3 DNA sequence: TGTGCCAGCAGCTTGGAGCGGGGGTCAAGAGATACGCAGTATTTT.

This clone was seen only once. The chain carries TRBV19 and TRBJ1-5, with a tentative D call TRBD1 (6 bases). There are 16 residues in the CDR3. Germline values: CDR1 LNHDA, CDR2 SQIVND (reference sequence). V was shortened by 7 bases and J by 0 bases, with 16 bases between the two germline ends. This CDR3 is CASTRTDYYSNQPQHF. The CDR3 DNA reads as TGTGCCAGTACCCGGACAGACTACTATAGCAATCAGCCCCAGCATTTT.

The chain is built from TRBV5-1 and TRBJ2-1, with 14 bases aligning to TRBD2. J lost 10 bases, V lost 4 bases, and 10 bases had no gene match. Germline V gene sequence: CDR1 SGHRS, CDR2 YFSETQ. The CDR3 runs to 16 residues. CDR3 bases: TGCGCCAGCAGCCCTCCGGGACTAGCGGGAGTAGGGGAGCAGTTCTTC. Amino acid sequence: CASSPPGLAGVGEQFF.

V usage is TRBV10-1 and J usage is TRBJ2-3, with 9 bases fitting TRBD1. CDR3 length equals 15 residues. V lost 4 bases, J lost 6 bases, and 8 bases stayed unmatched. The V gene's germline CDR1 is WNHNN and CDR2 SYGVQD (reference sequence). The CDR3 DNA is TGCGCCAGCAGTGGTACCGGGACAGGGTTGGATACGCAGTATTTT. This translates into CASSGTGTGLDTQYF.